The source of this TCR beta chain is a study of technical replicates of blood from several donors. Using immunoSEQ multiplex PCR, the repertoire was profiled, and TCRdb retains in-frame clones only, with some absent. The data show 15,000 to 20,000 clones, about nine tenths seen once. This clone came up once. Germline V CDR1 and CDR2: SGDLS, YYNGEE. This CDR3 spans 17 amino acids. V was clipped by 4 bases and J by 0 bases; unmatched bases: 9. This chain joins TRBV9 and TRBJ1-1, with 10 bases identical to TRBD1. The sample consisted of PBMCs. The TCR originated in a human donor in good health. CDR3 sequence: CASSSRDRGFLNTEAFF. The CDR3 coding sequence is TGTGCCAGCAGCTCACGGGACAGGGGTTTTTTGAACACTGAAGCTTTCTTT.